One and the same sample provided the 10 T cell receptor beta chains below, sequenced in a study of early T cells in non-severe SARS-CoV-2 infection. A single record per CDR3 protein comes from TCRdb applying MiXCR to the 5' RACE reads. The table shows some 42,000 distinct CDR3 sequences, with around 6.3% occurring only once. The sample was whole blood, taken at baseline. Receptors were obtained from an adult who was a healthcare worker with PCR-confirmed SARS-CoV-2 infection or an uninfected control (not recorded which).

There are many counts of this clonotype. The chain employs TRBV19 and TRBJ2-1; the D gene is possibly TRBD1 (6 bases). This CDR3 is 16 amino acids long. Trimming stripped 2 bases from V and 2 bases from J, with 13 bases between. Germline V lookup: CDR1 LNHDA, CDR2 SQIVND (reference sequence). The CDR3 DNA is TGTGCCAGTAGTATAATTTCGGGACATACCTACAATGAGCAGTTCTTC. This codes for CASSIISGHTYNEQFF.

This sequence joins TRBV7-9 and TRBJ1-4; D might be TRBD1 (5 bases). The ends were cut back, 4 bases at V and 5 bases at J, with 17 bases in the middle. Germline CDR1 SEHNR, CDR2 FQNEAQ (reference sequence). The CDR3 extends over 16 amino acids. CDR3 sequence: CASSSTRAGLNEKLFF. CDR3 DNA: TGTGCCAGCAGCTCGACAAGGGCAGGGCTAAATGAAAAACTGTTTTTT.

J is TRBJ2-7 and V is TRBV7-9; TRBD1 might be the D (6 bases). Germline assignment: CDR1 SEHNR and CDR2 FQNEAQ (reference sequence). Trimming cost V 5 bases and J 3 bases, with 20 bases left between them. The CDR3 is 16 residues long. The CDR3 spells CASSPLPRQVLYEQYF. CDR3 DNA: TGTGCCAGCAGCCCACTCCCCCGACAGGTTCTCTACGAGCAGTACTTC. Full variable domain (remainder filled in from reference TRBV7-9 and TRBJ2-7): DTGVSQNPRHKITKRGQNVTFRCDPISEHNRLYWYRQTLGQGPEFLTYFQNEAQLEKSRLLSDRFSAERPKGSFSTLEIQRTEQGDSAMYLCASSPLPRQVLYEQYFGPGTRLTVT.

This clonotype was seen only a few times. The chain combines TRBV24-1 with TRBJ2-1, with TRBD1 as a possible D gene (6 bases). Germline lookup yields CDR1 KGHDR and CDR2 SFDVKD. The CDR3 sequence is 16 residues long. V lost 0 bases to trimming and J lost 8 bases, with 16 bases between them. The CDR3 here is CATSDLAQGSSDEQFF. CDR3 coding DNA: TGTGCCACCAGTGATTTGGCGCAGGGGAGTTCGGATGAGCAGTTCTTC.

This clonotype was seen ten or more times. The chain combines TRBV4-1 with TRBJ2-3, with TRBD2 identical over 8 bases. Trimming took 0 bases from V and 0 from J; bases not matched to a gene: 11. Germline loops: CDR1 MGHRA, CDR2 YSYEKL. CDR3 length equals 19 residues. Here the CDR3 reads CASSQDWGSGASSTDTQYF. As DNA, the CDR3 is TGCGCCAGCAGCCAAGATTGGGGTAGCGGGGCGTCTAGCACAGATACGCAGTATTTT.

The table lists this clonotype with many counts. The chain employs TRBV12-3 or TRBV12-4 and TRBJ2-5; D gene unclear. The CDR3 loop spans 13 amino acids. V was trimmed by 1 base and J by 3 bases, leaving 6 bases between them. The CDR3 region has the DNA TGTGCCAGCAGTTTAGTGGGGAAAGAGACCCAGTACTTC. Translating gives CASSLVGKETQYF.

The table lists this clonotype with many counts. For the CDR3, the DNA is TGTGCCAGCATTTCAAAGGAGGGAATAGGCTCACCCCTCCACTTT. It yields the protein CASISKEGIGSPLHF. The chain carries TRBV21-1 and TRBJ1-6. TRBV21-1 has pseudogene status. The CDR3 length is 15 residues.

The chain employs TRBV28 and TRBJ2-7; weak D call: TRBD1 (6 bases). V gave up 4 bases and J gave up 3 bases, with 16 bases separating them. CDR1 MDHEN and CDR2 SYDVKM come from the germline V gene. The CDR3 extends over 15 amino acids. The CDR3 sequence is CASSSVAQGIYEQYF. The CDR3 DNA reads as TGTGCCAGCAGTTCGGTAGCCCAGGGGATCTACGAGCAGTACTTC.

This clonotype came up many times. The V gene is TRBV28, the J gene TRBJ1-1; no clear D gene. Trimming shortened V by 6 bases and J by 0 bases, and 11 bases separated the two germline ends. Germline values: CDR1 MDHEN, CDR2 SYDVKM. This CDR3 spans 14 amino acids. Written as DNA, the CDR3 is TGTGCCAGCAGCACCCCGATGATGAACACTGAAGCTTTCTTT. Translation gives CASSTPMMNTEAFF.

This clonotype showed up many times. This sequence joins TRBV20-1 and TRBJ2-4; 10 bases align to TRBD2. CDR3 length equals 20 residues. Trimming cost V 4 bases and J 0 bases; bases outside gene matches: 18. CDR1 DFQATT and CDR2 SNEGSKA come from the germline V gene (reference sequence). The CDR3: CSATTMWSPSGGLAKNIQYF. The CDR3 nucleotides are TGCAGTGCTACCACCATGTGGTCGCCTAGCGGGGGACTAGCCAAAAACATTCAGTACTTC.